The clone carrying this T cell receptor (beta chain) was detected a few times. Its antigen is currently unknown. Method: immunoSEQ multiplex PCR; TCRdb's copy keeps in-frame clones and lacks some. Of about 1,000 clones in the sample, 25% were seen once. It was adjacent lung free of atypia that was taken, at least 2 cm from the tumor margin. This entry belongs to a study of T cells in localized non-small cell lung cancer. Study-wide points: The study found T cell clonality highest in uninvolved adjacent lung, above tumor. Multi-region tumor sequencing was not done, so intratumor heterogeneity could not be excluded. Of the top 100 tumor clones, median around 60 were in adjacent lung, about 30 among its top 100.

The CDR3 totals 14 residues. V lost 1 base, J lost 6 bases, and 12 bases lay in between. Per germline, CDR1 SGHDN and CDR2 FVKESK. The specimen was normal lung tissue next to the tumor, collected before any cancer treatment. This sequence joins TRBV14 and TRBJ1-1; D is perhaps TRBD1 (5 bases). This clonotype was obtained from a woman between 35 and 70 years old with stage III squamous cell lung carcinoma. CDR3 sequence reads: CASSQGGSGAEAFF. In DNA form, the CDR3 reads TGTGCCAGCAGCCAAGGGGGGTCGGGAGCTGAAGCTTTCTTT.